This T cell receptor (beta chain) stems from a study of tumor-infiltrating lymphocytes in localized non-small cell lung cancer. Assay used: immunoSEQ multiplex PCR; TCRdb lists only in-frame clones, some missing. This repertoire shows 9,000 to 10,000 clones, about two thirds found once; its top ten account for about 15%. This CDR3 comprises 15 residues. Germline CDR1 is SGHDT and CDR2 is YYEEEE. Trimming pared 0 bases from V and 7 bases from J, leaving 17 bases between. This chain uses TRBV5-6 with TRBJ2-7; no clear D gene. The sequence came from a human donor with non-small cell lung cancer. The sequencing input was lung tumor tissue. In DNA, the CDR3 is TGTGCCAGCAGCTTGGTCTCAGATGAAACCTCTGAGCAGTACTTC. This gives the protein CASSLVSDETSEQYF.